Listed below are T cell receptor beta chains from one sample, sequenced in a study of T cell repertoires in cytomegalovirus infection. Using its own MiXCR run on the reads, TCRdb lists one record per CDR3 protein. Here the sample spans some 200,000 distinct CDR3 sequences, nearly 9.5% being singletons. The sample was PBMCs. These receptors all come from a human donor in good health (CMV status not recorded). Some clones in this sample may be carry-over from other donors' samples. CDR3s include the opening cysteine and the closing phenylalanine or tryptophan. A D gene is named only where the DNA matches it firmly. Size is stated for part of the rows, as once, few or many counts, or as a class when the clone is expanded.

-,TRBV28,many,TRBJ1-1,CASSSWGVGTEAFF,TGTGCCAGCAGTTCTTGGGGAGTAGGGACTGAAGCTTTCTTT
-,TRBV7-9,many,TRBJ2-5,CASSQGTAETQYF,TGTGCCAGCAGCCAAGGCACAGCGGAGACCCAGTACTTC
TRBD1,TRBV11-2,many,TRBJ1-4,CASTNDRELFF,TGTGCCAGCACAAACGACAGGGAACTGTTTTTT
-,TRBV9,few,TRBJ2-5,CASSANTQETQYF,TGTGCCAGCAGCGCGAATACGCAAGAGACCCAGTACTTC
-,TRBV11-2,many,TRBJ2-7,CASSLPGAREQYF,TGTGCCAGCAGCTTACCAGGGGCCCGCGAGCAGTACTTC
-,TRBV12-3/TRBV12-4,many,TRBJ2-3,CASSRPGRDTQYF,TGTGCCAGCAGTCGCCCTGGGCGCGATACGCAGTATTTT
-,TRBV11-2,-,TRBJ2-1,CASSPSLGYNEQFF,TGTGCCAGCAGCCCGTCATTAGGTTACAATGAGCAGTTCTTC
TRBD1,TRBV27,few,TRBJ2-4,CASSLSTGERDIQYF,TGTGCCAGCAGTTTATCCACAGGGGAGAGGGACATTCAGTACTTC
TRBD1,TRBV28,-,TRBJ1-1,CASSWGQGKLTEAFF,TGTGCCAGCAGTTGGGGACAGGGGAAGTTGACTGAAGCTTTCTTT
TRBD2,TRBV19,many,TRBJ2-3,CASSPGLAGGDTQYF,TGTGCCAGTAGTCCGGGACTAGCGGGGGGAGATACGCAGTATTTT
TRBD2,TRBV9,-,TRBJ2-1,CASSVATSGGHNEQFF,TGTGCCAGCAGCGTAGCGACTAGCGGGGGGCACAATGAGCAGTTCTTC
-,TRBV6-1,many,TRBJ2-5,CASSGWQDQETQYF,TGTGCCAGCAGTGGCTGGCAGGACCAAGAGACCCAGTACTTC
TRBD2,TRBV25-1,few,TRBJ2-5,CASSPLADIQETQYF,TGTGCCAGCAGCCCACTAGCGGACATCCAAGAGACCCAGTACTTC
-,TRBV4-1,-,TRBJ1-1,CASRPSVNTEAFF,TGCGCCAGCAGACCCTCGGTGAACACTGAAGCTTTCTTT
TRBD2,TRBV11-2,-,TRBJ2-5,CASSLHRSGVSRETQYF,TGTGCCAGCAGCCTACACCGTAGCGGGGTTAGCCGAGAGACCCAGTACTTC
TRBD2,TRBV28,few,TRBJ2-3,CASSSLLALDTQYF,TGTGCCAGCAGTTCCCTACTAGCGTTAGATACGCAGTATTTT
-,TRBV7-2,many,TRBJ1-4,CASSLGWGAGEKLFF,TGTGCCAGCAGCCTGGGGTGGGGGGCCGGTGAAAAACTGTTTTTT
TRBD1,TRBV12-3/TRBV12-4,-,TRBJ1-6,CASSQTGGAGNSPLHF,TGTGCCAGCAGTCAAACAGGGGGCGCGGGTAATTCACCCCTCCACTTT
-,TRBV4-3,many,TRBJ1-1,CASSQLGVGSTEAFF,TGCGCCAGCAGCCAGTTGGGAGTAGGGTCGACTGAAGCTTTCTTT
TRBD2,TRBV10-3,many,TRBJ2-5,CAISESREGEQGTQYF,TGTGCCATCAGTGAGTCGAGGGAGGGAGAGCAAGGGACCCAGTACTTC
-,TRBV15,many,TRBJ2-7,CATSRGRDHYEQYF,TGTGCCACCAGCAGAGGACGGGACCACTACGAGCAGTACTTC
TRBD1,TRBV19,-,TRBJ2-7,CASLHPTGSNSYEQYF,TGTGCCAGCCTCCACCCGACAGGGTCTAATTCCTACGAGCAGTACTTC
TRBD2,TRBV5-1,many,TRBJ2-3,CASSIAGDLTDTQYF,TGCGCCAGCAGCATAGCGGGAGACCTCACAGATACGCAGTATTTT
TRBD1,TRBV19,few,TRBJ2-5,CASSWAGGDQETQYF,TGTGCCAGTAGTTGGGCAGGGGGCGATCAAGAGACCCAGTACTTC
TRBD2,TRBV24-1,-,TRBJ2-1,CATSDPSGRAGNEQFF,TGTGCCACCAGTGACCCTAGCGGGAGGGCAGGCAATGAGCAGTTCTTC
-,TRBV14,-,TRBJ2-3,CASSQGRWLDGTDTQYF,TGTGCCAGCAGCCAAGGGAGGTGGCTAGATGGCACAGATACGCAGTATTTT